One and the same sample provided the 24 T cell receptor beta chains below, sequenced in a study of T cells in Graves' hyperthyroidism and ophthalmopathy. RNA transcripts served as the template for amplifying TCR beta CDR3 regions. The HTBI primer set was used in a first-round RT-PCR of the TCR CDR3. TCRdb independently ran MiXCR on the multiplex PCR reads; one entry per CDR3 protein. This table has 500,000 or so distinct CDR3 sequences, 15% to 20% appearing once. Sequenced: blood. The receptors shown here come from a young woman with Graves' ophthalmopathy.

This clonotype was seen ten or more times. The V call is TRBV3-1, the J call TRBJ1-2, with D tentatively TRBD1 (5 bases). The CDR3 is made up of 16 amino acids. Trimming took off 2 bases at V and 0 bases at J, with 13 bases between the two ends. Germline assignment: CDR1 LGHDT and CDR2 YNNKEL (reference sequence). CDR3 coding DNA: TGTGCCAGCAGCCAAAAACCGGGACGAGCTAACTATGGCTACACCTTC. This gives the protein CASSQKPGRANYGYTF.

Ten or more counts support this clonotype. The V gene is TRBV27, the J gene TRBJ1-1; TRBD1 is a possible D gene (5 bases). The CDR3 contains 15 residues. V lost 6 bases and J 1 base, leaving 15 bases between the germline ends. Germline V CDR1 and CDR2: MNHEY, SMNVEV (reference sequence). CDR3 DNA sequence: TGTGCCAGCAGGCTGCAGGGTTGGGGGAACACTGAAGCTTTCTTT. Protein: CASRLQGWGNTEAFF.

The chain combines TRBV6-4 with TRBJ2-1, with 9 bases that match TRBD1. Germline V gene data show CDR1 as MRHNA and CDR2 as SNTAGT. Unmatched junction bases numbered 0, after V lost 0 bases and J lost 6 bases. The CDR3 covers 14 residues. CDR3 loop: CASSDSTGGNEQFF. DNA of the CDR3: TGTGCCAGCAGTGACTCGACAGGGGGCAATGAGCAGTTCTTC.

The genes are TRBV20-1 and TRBJ2-1; 8 bases line up with TRBD1. Germline values: CDR1 DFQATT, CDR2 SNEGSKA (reference sequence). The CDR3 loop spans 14 amino acids. The junction had 6 bases not matched to a gene; V was cut back by 4 bases and J by 4 bases. The CDR3 sequence is CSATGTGHYNEQFF. The CDR3, as DNA: TGCAGTGCTACCGGGACAGGTCATTACAATGAGCAGTTCTTC.

This clonotype was counted between two and nine times. The chain uses TRBV3-1 and TRBJ2-5, with 11 bases identical to TRBD2. V lost 4 bases and J lost 6; bases outside the gene matches: 10. CDR1 and CDR2 from the germline V gene are LGHDT and YNNKEL (reference sequence). The CDR3 totals 16 residues. The DNA for the CDR3 is TGTGCCAGCAGCCGGACTCTAGCGGGAGGTTTAAAGACCCAGTACTTC. This sequence encodes CASSRTLAGGLKTQYF.

This clonotype was recorded many times. V gene TRBV28 combines with J gene TRBJ2-7; 7 nucleotides line up with TRBD1. V shed 6 bases, J shed 4 bases, and the junction held 18 bases outside the gene matches. Germline CDR1 reads MDHEN; CDR2 reads SYDVKM. The CDR3 contains 17 residues. The CDR3: CASRHRPLQGSLYEQYF. CDR3 coding DNA: TGTGCCAGCAGACATAGACCTCTACAGGGGAGTCTATACGAGCAGTACTTC.

This clonotype was found many times. The chain couples TRBV7-2 to TRBJ1-1; tentatively, D is TRBD1 (6 bases). The CDR3 is 16 residues long. V dropped 10 bases and J dropped 0 bases, with 21 bases sitting between them. Looked up from germline, CDR1 is SGHTA and CDR2 is FQGNSA. The CDR3 DNA follows: TGTGCCACCACGCCCCGGACAGAATGGATGAACACTGAAGCTTTCTTT. Its translation: CATTPRTEWMNTEAFF.

This clonotype was seen repeatedly, ten times or more. V is TRBV28 and J is TRBJ2-1; TRBD2 agrees at 9 bases. The CDR3 is 16 amino acids. From germline, CDR1 is MDHEN and CDR2 SYDVKM. J was trimmed by 7 bases and V by 6 bases; bases with no gene match: 13. In DNA, the CDR3 is TGTGCCAGCAGCGATAGCGGGGGCCCGACCGGGAATGAGCAGTTCTTC. Translation gives CASSDSGGPTGNEQFF.

This clonotype showed up just a few times. J is TRBJ1-2 and V is TRBV28; no definite D call. In germline, CDR1 is MDHEN, CDR2 SYDVKM. V gave up 7 bases and J gave up 4 bases, with 10 bases separating them. This CDR3 is 12 amino acids long. This CDR3 reads CASNGQTYGYTF. The DNA of the CDR3 is TGTGCCAGCAATGGGCAGACCTATGGCTACACCTTC.

This clonotype was seen a few times. CDR3 region: CASSPWDRGNTEAFF. In nucleotides, the CDR3 is TGTGCCAGCAGCCCGTGGGACAGGGGTAACACTGAAGCTTTCTTT. J is TRBJ1-1 and V is TRBV4-2; 10 positions match TRBD1. Germline V CDR1 and CDR2: LGHNA, YNFKEQ. Trimming cost V 4 bases and J 2 bases; bases outside gene matches: 4. The CDR3 length is 15 residues.

This clonotype was seen ten or more times. The V and J genes are TRBV12-3 or TRBV12-4 and TRBJ2-5; possibly TRBD2 for D (6 bases). V was pared by 4 bases and J by 5 bases, with 11 bases between. The CDR3 loop spans 13 amino acids. As DNA, the CDR3 is TGTGCCAGCAGTTCAAGACTAGGCGAGACCCAGTACTTC. It is translated as CASSSRLGETQYF.

This clonotype has at least ten counts. The V and J genes are TRBV5-1 and TRBJ2-3, with 14 bases that match TRBD2. CDR1 is SGHRS and CDR2 is YFSETQ in the germline V gene. V lost 2 bases, J lost 4 bases, and 3 bases stayed unmatched. The CDR3 is 16 amino acids. This chain's CDR3 is CASSFWGLAGADTQYF. Here the CDR3 DNA reads TGCGCCAGCAGCTTTTGGGGACTAGCGGGAGCAGATACGCAGTATTTT.

This clonotype occurred many times. The chain combines TRBV6-1 with TRBJ1-1; tentative D call: TRBD1 (6 bases). There are 14 residues in the CDR3. From germline, CDR1 is MNHNS and CDR2 SASEGT. Deletions cut 6 bases from V and 7 bases from J, with 18 bases between. Written as DNA, the CDR3 is TGTGCCAGCAGACAGGGCGAACGTCCCTATGAAGCTTTCTTT. Its translation: CASRQGERPYEAFF.

This clonotype was detected only a few times. The V gene is TRBV4-3, the J gene TRBJ2-1; the match to TRBD2 covers 9 bases. The V segment lost 5 bases and the J segment 3 bases; nucleotides outside the gene matches: 11. The CDR3 runs to 17 residues. Germline V gives CDR1 LGHNA, CDR2 YSLEER. The CDR3: CASSKTYWREGYNEQFF. In DNA form, the CDR3 reads TGCGCCAGCAGCAAAACTTACTGGCGGGAGGGCTACAATGAGCAGTTCTTC.

This chain uses TRBV5-5 with TRBJ2-1, with 8 bases lining up with TRBD2. Germline V gene data show CDR1 as SGHKS and CDR2 as YYEKEE (reference sequence). The CDR3 spans 15 residues. The V and J ends lost 4 bases and 9 bases, in that order; junction bases with no gene match: 12. The DNA for the CDR3 is TGTGCCAGCAGCGGAACGGGACTAGTCGGCATTGAGCAGTTCTTC. The encoded protein is CASSGTGLVGIEQFF.

The CDR3 region is CASSTQGSGELFF. The CDR3 region has the DNA TGTGCCAGTAGTACACAGGGAAGCGGGGAGCTGTTTTTT. V gene TRBV19 combines with J gene TRBJ2-2, with D perhaps matching TRBD1 (6 bases). Germline V gives CDR1 LNHDA, CDR2 SQIVND (reference sequence). V dropped 4 bases and J dropped 7 bases, with 10 bases sitting between them. The CDR3 has 13 residues.

This clonotype appeared many times. The V call is TRBV6-1, the J call TRBJ2-3, with D perhaps matching TRBD1 (6 bases). Per the germline V gene, CDR1 is MNHNS and CDR2 is SASEGT. This CDR3 region has 15 residues. V shed 8 bases and J shed 0 bases, with 15 bases lying between them. CDR3 loop: CASAGTPTSTDTQYF. CDR3 bases: TGTGCCAGCGCCGGGACACCCACTAGCACAGATACGCAGTATTTT.

This clonotype showed up many times. This rearrangement joins TRBV28 to TRBJ2-7, with D unresolved. This CDR3 region has 11 residues. V was cut by 7 bases and J by 7 bases, with 11 bases left in between. The germline CDR1 and CDR2 sequences are MDHEN and SYDVKM. The CDR3 spells CASKSSREQYF. In nucleotides, the CDR3 is TGTGCCAGCAAATCTTCTCGGGAGCAGTACTTC.

A few counts support this clonotype. The chain uses TRBV7-9 and TRBJ2-6, with TRBD1 identical over 7 bases. Germline assignment: CDR1 SEHNR and CDR2 FQNEAQ (reference sequence). The trim removed 5 bases at V and 4 bases at J, leaving 8 bases unmatched. The CDR3 sequence is 16 residues long. The CDR3 spells CASSLEQGRGANVLTF. In DNA, the CDR3 is TGTGCCAGCAGCCTCGAACAGGGGAGAGGGGCCAACGTCCTGACTTTC.

With regard to this clonotype: This sequence may be a read error, since a much larger clone differs from it by one base. V is TRBV5-6 and J is TRBJ2-1; D may be TRBD2 (7 bases). This CDR3 contains 15 residues. Germline V lookup: CDR1 SGHDT, CDR2 YYEEEE. CDR3 in DNA: TGTGCCAGCAGCTTGGGGGGGGGCCCCTACAATGAGAAGTTCTTC. Protein product: CASSLGGGPYNEKFF.

This clonotype was seen many times. The V call is TRBV2, the J call TRBJ2-7; 7 bases are a match to TRBD1. This CDR3 comprises 15 residues. Looked up from germline, CDR1 is SNHLY and CDR2 is FYNNEI. J gave up 0 bases and V 5 bases, and 7 bases lay outside the gene matches. The CDR3 DNA sequence: TGTGCCAGCAGTCAAGGACAGGCGAACTCCTACGAGCAGTACTTC. Its translation is CASSQGQANSYEQYF.

The sample holds many counts of this clonotype. The V and J genes are TRBV27 and TRBJ2-7, with no clear D. The CDR3 has 14 residues. Germline values: CDR1 MNHEY, CDR2 SMNVEV (reference sequence). With 2 bases removed from V and 3 bases from J, the gap between germline ends came to 11 bases. CDR3 coding DNA: TGTGCCAGCAGTTTAATAGGACGGAACTACGAGCAGTACTTC. As protein: CASSLIGRNYEQYF.

This clonotype was seen many times. The rearrangement links TRBV7-9 to TRBJ2-7; D is unresolved. The germline CDR1 and CDR2 sequences are SEHNR and FQNEAQ (reference sequence). V gave up 5 bases and J gave up 6 bases, with 5 bases separating them. The CDR3 length is 10 residues. CDR3 sequence: CASSPIEQYF. CDR3 DNA: TGTGCCAGCAGCCCCATCGAGCAGTACTTC.

Of note for this clonotype: A much more abundant neighbour one base away suggests this may be a read error. This sequence joins TRBV20-1 and TRBJ1-1; a weak D match, TRBD1 (5 bases). V lost 2 bases and J lost 5, with 24 bases in between. The CDR3 consists of 17 residues. CDR1 DFQATT and CDR2 SNEGSKA come from the germline V gene (reference sequence). CDR3 DNA: TGCAGTGCTAGAAACCATGGCGGGGGGAAGGTGTGGACTGAAGCTTTCTTT. It encodes CSARNHGGGKVWTEAFF.